This T cell receptor (beta chain) was found in a study of cytomegalovirus exposure and HLA in healthy donors. Primers included in the PCR were 60 Vbeta and 13 Jbeta primers. Some clones are missing from TCRdb's copy, which holds only in-frame ones; the method was immunoSEQ multiplex PCR. Its table lists fewer than 150,000 clones. Concerning this clone itself: Its antigen is still unknown.

Broader study findings: Earlier findings revealed that most TCR beta V segments proved productive either about 90% or about 30% of the time.

Germline V gives CDR1 SGDLS, CDR2 YYNGEE. The CDR3 is 14 residues long. Trimming took off 2 bases at V and 2 bases at J, with 10 bases between the two ends. Sequences were obtained from PBMCs. This chain links TRBV9 with TRBJ2-5, with a weak D call TRBD2 (5 bases). This sequence was found in a man aged 35-49 years in good health and CMV-seronegative. The CDR3 region is CASSVQSGQETQYF. The CDR3 DNA is TGTGCCAGCAGCGTCCAGTCGGGACAAGAGACCCAGTACTTC.